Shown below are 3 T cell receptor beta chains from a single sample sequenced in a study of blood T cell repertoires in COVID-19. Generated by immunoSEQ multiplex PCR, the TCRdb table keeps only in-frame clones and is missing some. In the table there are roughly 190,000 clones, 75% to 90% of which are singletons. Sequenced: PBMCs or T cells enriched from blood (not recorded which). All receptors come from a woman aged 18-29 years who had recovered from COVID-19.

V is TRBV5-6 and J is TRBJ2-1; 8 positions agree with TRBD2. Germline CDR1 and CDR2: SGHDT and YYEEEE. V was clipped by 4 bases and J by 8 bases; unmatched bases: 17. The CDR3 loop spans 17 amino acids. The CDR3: CASSGRRRTSSVDEQFF. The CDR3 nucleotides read TGTGCCAGCAGCGGGCGCCGGAGGACTAGCTCCGTAGATGAGCAGTTCTTC.

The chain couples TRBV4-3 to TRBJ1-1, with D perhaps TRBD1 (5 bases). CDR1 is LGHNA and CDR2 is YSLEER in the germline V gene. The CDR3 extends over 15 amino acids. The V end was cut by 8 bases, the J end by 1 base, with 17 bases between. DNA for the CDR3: TGCGCCAGCGGGGAGGATGTTGGGGGGAACACTGAAGCTTTCTTT. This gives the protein CASGEDVGGNTEAFF.

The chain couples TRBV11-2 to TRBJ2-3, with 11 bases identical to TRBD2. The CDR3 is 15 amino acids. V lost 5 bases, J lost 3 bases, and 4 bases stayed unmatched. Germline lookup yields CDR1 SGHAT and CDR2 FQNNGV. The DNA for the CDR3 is TGTGCCAGCAGCAAACTAGCGGGAGAAACAGATACGCAGTATTTT. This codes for CASSKLAGETDTQYF.